The 5 T cell receptor beta chains listed next were all sequenced from one sample in a study of blood T cell repertoires in COVID-19. TCRdb's copy holds only in-frame clones and misses some; the assay was immunoSEQ multiplex PCR. The profile shows about 200,000 clones, 65% to 85% of them singletons. Sequenced: peripheral blood. The receptors derive from a human donor in a cohort sampled during active COVID-19.

The rearrangement joins TRBV28 to TRBJ1-2; maybe TRBD1 (6 bases). CDR1 and CDR2 from the germline V gene are MDHEN and SYDVKM. CDR3 length: 14 residues. The germline V and J ends were trimmed by 4 bases and 3 bases, with 12 bases remaining between them. The CDR3 nucleotides are TGTGCCAGCAGTTCCTCTGGGACACACTATGGCTACACCTTC. It is translated as CASSSSGTHYGYTF.

The rearrangement links TRBV28 to TRBJ1-2; 10 positions agree with TRBD1. With V trimmed by 7 bases and J by 3 bases, 5 bases remained unmatched. Germline values: CDR1 MDHEN, CDR2 SYDVKM. The CDR3 consists of 14 residues. The CDR3 is CASTMTGGYYGYTF. CDR3 bases: TGTGCCAGCACCATGACAGGGGGCTACTATGGCTACACCTTC.

CDR3 amino acids: CASSMLPGQVKNTEAFF. The CDR3, as DNA: TGTGCCAGTAGTATGTTGCCGGGACAGGTAAAGAACACTGAAGCTTTCTTT. The J gene is TRBJ1-1, the V gene TRBV19; 8 bases agree with TRBD1. Germline CDR1 and CDR2: LNHDA and SQIVND (reference sequence). The J segment lost 1 base and the V segment lost 3 bases, leaving 10 bases of the junction unmatched. The CDR3 is 17 amino acids.

The J gene is TRBJ2-7, the V gene TRBV20-1; 8 bases align to TRBD1. There are 17 residues in the CDR3. Germline V gene data show CDR1 as DFQATT and CDR2 as SNEGSKA (reference sequence). Trimming took 3 bases from V and 6 from J; bases not matched to a gene: 19. In nucleotides, the CDR3 is TGCAGTGCTAGTATAAAAGGACAGGGTACTTTGCGGGGCGAGCAGTACTTC. Encoded protein: CSASIKGQGTLRGEQYF.

The J gene is TRBJ2-5, the V gene TRBV6-2 or TRBV6-3; D is possibly TRBD2 (6 bases). Germline CDR1 and CDR2: MNHEY and SVGEGT. The CDR3 length is 13 residues. V lost 1 base to trimming and J lost 5 bases, with 8 bases between them. The chain's CDR3 is CASSYLGRETQYF. The CDR3 nucleotides read TGTGCCAGCAGTTACTTGGGGAGGGAGACCCAGTACTTC.